This T cell receptor (beta chain) was sequenced for a study of shared T cell receptors in the human thymus. TCRdb keeps only in-frame clones here, not all; method: immunoSEQ multiplex PCR. The data contain about 500,000 clones, approximately 80% of them singletons. The sample was also linked to a second study, of human thymus T cells. This second study says: Healthy Finnish infants undergoing corrective surgery for congenital heart defects were the donors. Thymic tissue was derived from resections collected during corrective heart surgery. Thymic and blood repertoires appeared to display a bias in their usage of V and J genes. Highly overlapping thymic repertoires in unrelated individuals were reported by related research.

The origin of this receptor is a boy under two years old with a congenital heart defect. Sequencing used thymocytes.

CDR3 DNA: TGTGCCAGCAGCTCCCGCGGGGGCTACACTAATGAAAAACTGTTTTTT. It yields the protein CASSSRGGYTNEKLFF. The chain employs TRBV7-2 and TRBJ1-4; possible D gene TRBD1, 6 bases. Germline CDR1 is SGHTA and CDR2 is FQGNSA. The CDR3 totals 16 residues. The ends were cut back, 4 bases at V and 2 bases at J, with 14 bases in the middle.